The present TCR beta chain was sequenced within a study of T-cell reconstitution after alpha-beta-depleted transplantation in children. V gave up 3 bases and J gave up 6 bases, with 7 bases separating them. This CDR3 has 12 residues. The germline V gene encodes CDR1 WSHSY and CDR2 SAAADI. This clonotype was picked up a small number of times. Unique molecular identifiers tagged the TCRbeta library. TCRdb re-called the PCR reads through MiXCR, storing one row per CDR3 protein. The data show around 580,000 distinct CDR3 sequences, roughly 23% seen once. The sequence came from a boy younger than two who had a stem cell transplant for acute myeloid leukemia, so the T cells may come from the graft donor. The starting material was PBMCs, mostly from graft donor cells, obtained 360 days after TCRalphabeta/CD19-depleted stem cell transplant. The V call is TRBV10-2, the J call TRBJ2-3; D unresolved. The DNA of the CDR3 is TGCGCCAGCAGTGAAGAAAGGGATACGCAGTATTTT. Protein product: CASSEERDTQYF.